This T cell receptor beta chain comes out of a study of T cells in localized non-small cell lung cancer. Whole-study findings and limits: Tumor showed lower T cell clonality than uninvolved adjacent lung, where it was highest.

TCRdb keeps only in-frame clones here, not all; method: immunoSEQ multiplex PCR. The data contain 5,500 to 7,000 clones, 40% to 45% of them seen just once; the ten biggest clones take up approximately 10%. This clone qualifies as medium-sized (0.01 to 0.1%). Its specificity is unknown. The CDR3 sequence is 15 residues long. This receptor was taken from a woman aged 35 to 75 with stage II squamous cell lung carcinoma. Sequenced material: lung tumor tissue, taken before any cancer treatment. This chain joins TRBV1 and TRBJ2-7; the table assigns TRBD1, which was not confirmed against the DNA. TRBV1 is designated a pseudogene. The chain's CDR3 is CASSQGTGKVYEQYF. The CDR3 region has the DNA TGCGCCAGCAGCCAAGGTACAGGGAAGGTGTACGAGCAGTACTTC.